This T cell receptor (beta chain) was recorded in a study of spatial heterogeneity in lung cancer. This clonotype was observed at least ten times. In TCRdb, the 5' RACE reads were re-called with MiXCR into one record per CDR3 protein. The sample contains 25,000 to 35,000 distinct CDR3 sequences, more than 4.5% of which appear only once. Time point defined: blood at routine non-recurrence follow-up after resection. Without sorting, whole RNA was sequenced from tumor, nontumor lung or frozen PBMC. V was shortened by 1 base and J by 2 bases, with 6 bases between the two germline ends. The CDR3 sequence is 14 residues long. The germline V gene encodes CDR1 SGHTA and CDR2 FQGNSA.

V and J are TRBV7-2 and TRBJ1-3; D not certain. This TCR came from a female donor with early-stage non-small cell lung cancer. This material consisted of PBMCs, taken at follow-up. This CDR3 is CASSLGVPGNTIYF. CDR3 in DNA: TGTGCCAGCAGCTTAGGTGTGCCTGGAAACACCATATATTTT.